A single sample is the source of the 27 T cell receptor beta chains below, sequenced in a study of blood T cell repertoires in COVID-19. Repertoires were generated with immunoSEQ multiplex PCR, while TCRdb's copy carries only in-frame clones and drops some. The repertoire holds roughly 440,000 clones, with about 91% as singletons. The specimen sequenced was peripheral blood. Receptors were obtained from a woman aged 45-65 years with COVID-19, enrolled during active disease.

The chain couples TRBV2 to TRBJ1-2; D might be TRBD1 (5 bases). CDR3 size: 14 residues. Deletions cut 6 bases from V and 2 bases from J, with 13 bases between. The V gene's germline CDR1 is SNHLY and CDR2 FYNNEI. CDR3 in DNA: TGTGCCAGCAGGGGTTTGGAGGGGAACTATGGCTACACCTTC. Protein: CASRGLEGNYGYTF. Looking up the rest from reference TRBV2 and TRBJ1-2 gives the full variable domain: EPEVTQTPSHQVTQMGQEVILRCVPISNHLYFYWYRQILGQKVEFLVSFYNNEISEKSEIFDDQFSVERPDGSNFTLKIRSTKLEDSAMYFCASRGLEGNYGYTFGSGTRLTVV.

The chain is built from TRBV7-8 and TRBJ2-7; D gene uncertain. Germline CDR1 and CDR2: SGHVS and FQNEAQ. The CDR3 totals 14 residues. Trimming removed 3 bases at V and 5 bases at J, with 14 bases between. The CDR3 reads CASSFIQNNDEQYF. In DNA form, the CDR3 reads TGTGCCAGCAGCTTCATACAGAACAACGACGAGCAGTACTTC.

This clone showed up just once. The chain carries TRBV23-1 and TRBJ2-7; D remains ambiguous. TRBV23-1 is an ORF for which the function is uncertain. Trimming stripped 4 bases from V and 7 bases from J, with 14 bases between. The CDR3 loop spans 13 amino acids. The CDR3 loop reads CASSPGSSLEQYF. In DNA form, the CDR3 reads TGCGCCAGCAGTCCCGGGTCGTCCTTGGAGCAGTACTTC.

The chain couples TRBV14 to TRBJ1-5; D may be TRBD1 (6 bases). There are 16 residues in the CDR3. From germline, CDR1 is SGHDN and CDR2 FVKESK. Trimming pared 9 bases from V and 2 bases from J, leaving 20 bases between. CDR3 sequence (DNA): TGTGCCAGTCGGAGGGGGGGAAAATTGGGCAATCAGCCCCAGCATTTT. Amino acids: CASRRGGKLGNQPQHF.

The rearrangement uses TRBV18 and TRBJ2-5; the D gene is possibly TRBD2 (6 bases). Germline V CDR1 and CDR2: KGHSH, LQKENI. The CDR3 is 15 amino acids. V dropped 3 bases and J dropped 5 bases, with 16 bases sitting between them. This CDR3 reads CASSPRSSAGETQYF. The CDR3 DNA is TGTGCCAGCTCACCGAGGTCCAGTGCGGGGGAGACCCAGTACTTC. The full variable domain, completed using reference TRBV18 and TRBJ2-5, is NAGVMQNPRHLVRRRGQEARLRCSPMKGHSHVYWYRQLPEEGLKFMVYLQKENIIDESGMPKERFSAEFPKEGPSILRIQQVVRGDSAAYFCASSPRSSAGETQYFGPGTRLLVL.

This chain joins TRBV7-6 and TRBJ2-7; unclear D gene. The CDR3 length is 15 residues. CDR1 is SGHVS, CDR2 FNYEAQ, per germline. Trimming removed 5 bases from V and 0 bases from J, with 14 bases in between. The CDR3 sequence is CASSPRDRGSYEQYF. DNA for the CDR3: TGTGCCAGCAGCCCCAGAGACCGCGGCTCCTACGAGCAGTACTTC.

The sample holds one count of this clone. The chain is built from TRBV28 and TRBJ1-6; no reliable D call. The CDR3 extends over 17 amino acids. Per the germline V gene, CDR1 is MDHEN and CDR2 is SYDVKM. The V end lost 5 bases, the J end lost 0 bases, and 14 bases lay between the germline ends. The DNA for the CDR3 is TGTGCCAGCAGTCCCTCCGGCGGGAGCTCCTATAATTCACCCCTCCACTTT. Protein: CASSPSGGSSYNSPLHF.

The chain combines TRBV7-8 with TRBJ2-7; maybe TRBD1 (6 bases). This CDR3 comprises 18 residues. Germline CDR1 reads SGHVS; CDR2 reads FQNEAQ. V was cut by 1 base and J by 2 bases, with 21 bases left in between. The CDR3 DNA follows: TGTGCCAGCAGCTTAGTAACAGGGAAGAGGGGAGCCACCTACGAGCAGTACTTC. Residues: CASSLVTGKRGATYEQYF.

The rearrangement joins TRBV6-1 to TRBJ1-3; unclear D gene. The ends were cut back, 1 base at V and 0 bases at J, with 4 bases in the middle. CDR1 and CDR2 (germline): MNHNS, SASEGT. This CDR3 is built from 14 residues. The CDR3 here is CASSEVHSGNTIYF. The CDR3 nucleotides read TGTGCCAGCAGTGAAGTACACTCTGGAAACACCATATATTTT.

V and J are TRBV19 and TRBJ2-2; possibly TRBD1 for D (5 bases). The ends were cut back, 3 bases at V and 0 bases at J, with 17 bases in the middle. This CDR3 region has 18 residues. CDR1 and CDR2 from the germline V gene are LNHDA and SQIVND (reference sequence). CDR3 protein: CASSIRSPGLPNTGELFF. CDR3 nucleotide sequence: TGTGCCAGTAGTATTCGGTCCCCAGGGTTACCGAACACCGGGGAGCTGTTTTTT.

This chain links TRBV19 with TRBJ1-4; D perhaps matches TRBD1 (5 bases). Trimming cost V 9 bases and J 8 bases, with 16 bases left between them. This CDR3 is built from 13 residues. Germline assignment: CDR1 LNHDA and CDR2 SQIVND (reference sequence). CDR3 region: CASNPGLREKLFF. DNA of the CDR3: TGTGCCAGCAACCCAGGGCTTCGCGAAAAACTGTTTTTT.

The rearrangement links TRBV30 to TRBJ2-1; 10 bases agree with TRBD2. V dropped 1 base and J dropped 2; count of bases not matched to a gene: 11. CDR3 size: 18 residues. CDR1 and CDR2 (germline): GTSNPN, SVGIG (reference sequence). CDR3 in amino acids: CAWSGRLAGVSPYNEQFF. The CDR3 nucleotides read TGTGCCTGGAGTGGTCGCCTAGCGGGGGTATCACCCTACAATGAGCAGTTCTTC.

This clone was found once. V usage is TRBV5-1 and J usage is TRBJ2-1; 12 nucleotides line up with TRBD2. CDR3 length: 17 residues. Germline CDR1 reads SGHRS; CDR2 reads YFSETQ. Losses at the gene ends were 3 bases for V and 0 bases for J; bases not matched to a gene: 4. This chain's CDR3 is CASSSTSGGVSYNEQFF. The DNA for the CDR3 is TGCGCCAGCAGCTCGACTAGCGGGGGTGTCTCCTACAATGAGCAGTTCTTC.

V usage is TRBV27 and J usage is TRBJ1-1; perhaps TRBD1 as D (5 bases). The V gene lost 3 bases and the J gene lost 4 bases, with 9 bases spanning the gap. The CDR3 runs to 13 residues. CDR1 and CDR2 (germline): MNHEY, SMNVEV (reference sequence). The CDR3 spells CASSLSGITEAFF. CDR3 DNA: TGTGCCAGCAGTTTGTCAGGGATCACTGAAGCTTTCTTT.

V gene TRBV21-1 combines with J gene TRBJ1-4; the table gives TRBD1 as D, unverified against the DNA. TRBV21-1 counts as a pseudogene. CDR3 length: 15 amino acids. The CDR3 nucleotides read TGTGCCAGCAGCAACTGGGACAGCCAGAATGAAAAACTGTTTTTT. Its protein is CASSNWDSQNEKLFF.

The rearrangement joins TRBV3-1 (or the pseudogene TRBV3-2) to TRBJ1-2, with D possibly being TRBD1 (5 bases). The V end was cut by 1 base, the J end by 4 bases, with 16 bases between. This CDR3 has 16 residues. Germline-derived CDR1 and CDR2 are LGHDT and YNNKEL (reference sequence). Here the CDR3 reads CASSQVGGERSYGYTF. CDR3 coding DNA: TGTGCCAGCAGCCAAGTTGGGGGGGAAAGAAGCTATGGCTACACCTTC.

The rearrangement joins TRBV7-2 to TRBJ1-1; D unclear. The length of the CDR3 is 12 residues. Per germline, CDR1 SGHTA and CDR2 FQGNSA. Deletions cut 5 bases from V and 1 base from J, with 5 bases between. CDR3 region: CASSQRNTEAFF. The CDR3 region has the DNA TGTGCCAGCAGCCAGCGGAACACTGAAGCTTTCTTT.

This rearrangement joins TRBV7-9 to TRBJ2-7; 9 positions match TRBD1. After removal of 6 bases from V and 4 bases from J, the junction contained 4 bases not matched to a gene. The CDR3 has 13 amino acids. Germline V gene data show CDR1 as SEHNR and CDR2 as FQNEAQ (reference sequence). In nucleotides, the CDR3 is TGTGCCAGCAGTAAAGGACAGGGGTACGAGCAGTACTTC. It is translated as CASSKGQGYEQYF. The complete variable domain, with remaining parts taken from reference TRBV7-9 and TRBJ2-7, reads DTGVSQNPRHKITKRGQNVTFRCDPISEHNRLYWYRQTLGQGPEFLTYFQNEAQLEKSRLLSDRFSAERPKGSFSTLEIQRTEQGDSAMYLCASSKGQGYEQYFGPGTRLTVT.

The V call is TRBV2, the J call TRBJ2-5; 8 bases are a match to TRBD2. Germline lookup yields CDR1 SNHLY and CDR2 FYNNEI. The CDR3 covers 15 residues. V lost 9 bases and J lost 2; bases outside the gene matches: 11. This CDR3 is CASSGSGGTQETQYF. As DNA, the CDR3 is TGTGCCAGTTCGGGAAGCGGGGGTACTCAAGAGACCCAGTACTTC.

The table lists this clone with a count of one. The CDR3 is CASRVLQGDYGYTF. CDR3 DNA sequence: TGTGCCAGCAGAGTTTTACAGGGTGACTATGGCTACACCTTC. This chain uses TRBV2 with TRBJ1-2, with D tentatively TRBD1 (6 bases). CDR1 is SNHLY and CDR2 is FYNNEI in the germline V gene. The CDR3 covers 14 residues. Trimming removed 6 bases from V and 3 bases from J, with 14 bases in between.

The rearrangement joins TRBV5-6 to TRBJ2-7, with TRBD1 as a possible D gene (6 bases). The CDR3 has 15 amino acids. The germline V and J ends were trimmed by 3 bases and 1 base, with 14 bases remaining between them. Germline CDR1 reads SGHDT; CDR2 reads YYEEEE. The CDR3 protein is CASSSRDMGSYEQYF. CDR3 nucleotide sequence: TGTGCCAGCAGCTCCCGGGACATGGGTTCCTACGAGCAGTACTTC. Together with reference TRBV5-6 and TRBJ2-7, the CDR3 gives the full variable domain: DAGVTQSPTHLIKTRGQQVTLRCSPKSGHDTVSWYQQALGQGPQFIFQYYEEEERQRGNFPDRFSGHQFPNYSSELNVNALLLGDSALYLCASSSRDMGSYEQYFGPGTRLTVT.

This chain uses TRBV6-5 with TRBJ2-1, with 7 bases identical to TRBD1. There are 14 residues in the CDR3. Per the germline V gene, CDR1 is MNHEY and CDR2 is SVGAGI. Trimming at V came to 9 bases and at J to 9 bases, leaving 14 bases not matched to a gene. The DNA for the CDR3 is TGTGCCAGACCCGGGACAGTGAAAAGTTCTGAGCAGTTCTTC. Translation gives CARPGTVKSSEQFF.

This rearrangement joins TRBV6-2 or TRBV6-3 to TRBJ1-5; no definite D call. V lost 3 bases, J lost 8 bases, and 14 bases lay in between. Germline CDR1 MNHEY, CDR2 SVGEGT. The CDR3 totals 14 residues. In DNA, the CDR3 is TGTGCCAGCAGTTATACCCCCCCAGGTGAGCCCCAGCATTTT. Its protein is CASSYTPPGEPQHF.

This clone was recorded at least ten times. The genes are TRBV9 and TRBJ1-2, with D unclear. Germline CDR1 SGDLS, CDR2 YYNGEE. The CDR3 runs to 12 residues. V was pared by 4 bases and J by 4 bases, with 8 bases between. CDR3 in amino acids: CASSYGSYGYTF. The CDR3 bases are TGTGCCAGCAGCTACGGTTCCTATGGCTACACCTTC.

The rearrangement links TRBV6-2 or TRBV6-3 to TRBJ2-3, with D perhaps TRBD1 (5 bases). This CDR3 contains 15 residues. Deletions cut 0 bases from V and 6 bases from J, with 13 bases between. In germline, CDR1 is MNHEY, CDR2 SVGEGT. The CDR3: CASSYSGARADTQYF. Here the CDR3 DNA reads TGTGCCAGCAGTTACTCAGGGGCCAGGGCTGATACGCAGTATTTT.

This clone has only one observation. The chain is built from TRBV29-1 and TRBJ1-4, with 11 nucleotides matching TRBD1. Germline V CDR1 and CDR2: SQVTM, ANQGSEA. The CDR3 runs to 13 residues. V was pared by 6 bases and J by 7 bases, with 4 bases of the junction left unmatched. The CDR3 loop reads CSVGDRGGEKLFF. Written as DNA, the CDR3 is TGCAGCGTCGGGGACAGGGGGGGTGAAAAACTGTTTTTT.

The chain recombines TRBV12-5 with TRBJ2-1; 12 bases align to TRBD2. The CDR3 runs to 14 residues. Germline trimming cut 6 bases from V and 6 bases from J; bases unmatched to any gene: 3. CDR1 is LGHNT, CDR2 FRNRAP, per germline. This CDR3 reads CASGWTSGVNEQFF. The CDR3 bases are TGTGCTAGTGGATGGACTAGCGGGGTCAATGAGCAGTTCTTC. Complete variable domain (other parts from reference TRBV12-5 and TRBJ2-1): DARVTQTPRHKVTEMGQEVTMRCQPILGHNTVFWYRQTMMQGLELLAYFRNRAPLDDSGMPKDRFSAEMPDATLATLKIQPSEPRDSAVYFCASGWTSGVNEQFFGPGTRLTVL.